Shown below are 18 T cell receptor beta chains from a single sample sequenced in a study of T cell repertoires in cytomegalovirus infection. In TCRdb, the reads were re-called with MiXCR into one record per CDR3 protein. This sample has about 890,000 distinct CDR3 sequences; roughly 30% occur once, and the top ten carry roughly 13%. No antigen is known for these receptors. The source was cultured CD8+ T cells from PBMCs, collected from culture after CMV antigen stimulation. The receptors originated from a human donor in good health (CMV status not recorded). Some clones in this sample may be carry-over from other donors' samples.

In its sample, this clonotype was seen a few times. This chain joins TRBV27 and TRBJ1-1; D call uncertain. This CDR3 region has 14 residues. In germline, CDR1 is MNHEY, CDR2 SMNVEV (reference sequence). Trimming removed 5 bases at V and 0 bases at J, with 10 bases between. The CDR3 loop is CASSVSGVNTEAFF. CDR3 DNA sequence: TGTGCCAGCAGTGTTTCGGGAGTGAACACTGAAGCTTTCTTT.

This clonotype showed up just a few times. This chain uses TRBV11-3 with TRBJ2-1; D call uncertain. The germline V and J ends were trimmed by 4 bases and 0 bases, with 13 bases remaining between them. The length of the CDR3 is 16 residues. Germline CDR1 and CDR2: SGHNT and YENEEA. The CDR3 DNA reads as TGTGCCAGCAGCTCGACTGGTGCTAGCTCCTACAATGAGCAGTTCTTC. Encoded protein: CASSSTGASSYNEQFF.

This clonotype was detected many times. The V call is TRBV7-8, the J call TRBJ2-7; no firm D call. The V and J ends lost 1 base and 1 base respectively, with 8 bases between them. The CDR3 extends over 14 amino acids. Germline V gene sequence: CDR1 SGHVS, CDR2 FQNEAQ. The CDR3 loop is CASSLDVGSYEQYF. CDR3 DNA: TGTGCCAGCAGCTTAGACGTCGGTTCCTACGAGCAGTACTTC.

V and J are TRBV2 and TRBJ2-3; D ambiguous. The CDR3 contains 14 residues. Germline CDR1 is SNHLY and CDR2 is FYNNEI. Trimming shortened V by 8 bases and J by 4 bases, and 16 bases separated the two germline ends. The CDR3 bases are TGTGCCAGCCGCGATCCCTTTTCGGCAGATACGCAGTATTTT. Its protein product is CASRDPFSADTQYF.

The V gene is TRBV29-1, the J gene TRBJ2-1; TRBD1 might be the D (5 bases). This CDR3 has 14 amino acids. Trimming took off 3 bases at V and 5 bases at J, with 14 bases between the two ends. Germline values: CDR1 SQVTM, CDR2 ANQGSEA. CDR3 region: CSVDYQGINNEQFF. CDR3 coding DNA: TGCAGCGTTGATTACCAGGGAATCAACAATGAGCAGTTCTTC.

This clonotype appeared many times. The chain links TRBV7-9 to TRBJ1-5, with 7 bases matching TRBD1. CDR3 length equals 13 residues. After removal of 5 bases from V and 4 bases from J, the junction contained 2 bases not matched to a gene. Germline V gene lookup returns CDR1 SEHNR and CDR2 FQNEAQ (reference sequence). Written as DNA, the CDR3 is TGTGCCAGCAGCCCGGACAGGAATCAGCCCCAGCATTTT. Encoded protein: CASSPDRNQPQHF.

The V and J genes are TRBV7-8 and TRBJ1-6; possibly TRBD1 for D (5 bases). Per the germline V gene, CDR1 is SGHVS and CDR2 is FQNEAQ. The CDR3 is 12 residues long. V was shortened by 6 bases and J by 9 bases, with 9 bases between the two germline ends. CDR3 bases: TGTGCCAGCAGGCAGGGCTTTTCACCCCTCCACTTT. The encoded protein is CASRQGFSPLHF.

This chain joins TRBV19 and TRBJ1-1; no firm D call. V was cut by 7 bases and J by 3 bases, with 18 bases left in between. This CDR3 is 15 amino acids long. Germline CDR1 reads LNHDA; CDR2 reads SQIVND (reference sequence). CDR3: CASTLTAWSHTEAFF. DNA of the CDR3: TGTGCCAGTACCTTGACCGCGTGGAGCCACACTGAAGCTTTCTTT.

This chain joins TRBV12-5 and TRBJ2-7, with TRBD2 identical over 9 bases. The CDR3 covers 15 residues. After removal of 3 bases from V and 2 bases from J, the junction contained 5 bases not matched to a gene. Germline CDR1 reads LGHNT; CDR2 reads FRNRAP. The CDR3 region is CASGLAGGNPYEQYV. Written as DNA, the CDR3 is TGTGCTAGTGGTTTAGCGGGGGGCAATCCCTACGAGCAGTACGTC.

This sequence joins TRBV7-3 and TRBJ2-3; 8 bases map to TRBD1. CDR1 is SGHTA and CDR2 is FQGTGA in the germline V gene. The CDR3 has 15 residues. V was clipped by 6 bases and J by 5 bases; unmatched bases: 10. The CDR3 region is CASRDTGGEGDTQYF. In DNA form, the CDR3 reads TGTGCCAGCAGGGATACAGGGGGTGAGGGAGATACGCAGTATTTT.

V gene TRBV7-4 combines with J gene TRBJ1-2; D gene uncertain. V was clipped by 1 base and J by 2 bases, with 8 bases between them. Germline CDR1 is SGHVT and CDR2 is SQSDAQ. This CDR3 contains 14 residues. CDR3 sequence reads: CASSLVERNYGYTF. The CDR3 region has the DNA TGTGCCAGCAGCTTAGTTGAGCGCAACTATGGCTACACCTTC.

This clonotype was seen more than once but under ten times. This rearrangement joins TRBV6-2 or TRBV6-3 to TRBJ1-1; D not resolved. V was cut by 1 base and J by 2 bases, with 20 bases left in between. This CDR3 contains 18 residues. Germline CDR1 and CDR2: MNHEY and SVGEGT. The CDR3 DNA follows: TGTGCCAGCAGTTACTGGCCTCGGTCCTCAGACGTAAACACTGAAGCTTTCTTT. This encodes CASSYWPRSSDVNTEAFF.

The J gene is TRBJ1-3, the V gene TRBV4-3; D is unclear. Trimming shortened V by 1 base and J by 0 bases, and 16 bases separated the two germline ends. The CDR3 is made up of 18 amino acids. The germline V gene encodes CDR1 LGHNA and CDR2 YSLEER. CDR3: CASSQGTGQLGSGNTIYF. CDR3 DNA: TGCGCCAGCAGCCAAGGCACTGGGCAGCTTGGCTCTGGAAACACCATATATTTT.

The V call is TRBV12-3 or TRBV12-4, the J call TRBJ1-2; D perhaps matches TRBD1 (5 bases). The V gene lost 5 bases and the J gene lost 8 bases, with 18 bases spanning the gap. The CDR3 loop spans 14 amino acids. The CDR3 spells CASSPGRQGWGYTF. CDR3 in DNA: TGTGCCAGCAGTCCAGGGAGGCAGGGTTGGGGCTACACCTTC.

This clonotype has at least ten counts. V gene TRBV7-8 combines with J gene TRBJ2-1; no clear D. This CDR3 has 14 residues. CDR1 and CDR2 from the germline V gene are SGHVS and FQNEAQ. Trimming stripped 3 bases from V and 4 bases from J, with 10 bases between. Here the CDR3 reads CASSFDTPYNEQFF. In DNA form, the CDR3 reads TGTGCCAGCAGCTTCGACACACCATACAATGAGCAGTTCTTC.

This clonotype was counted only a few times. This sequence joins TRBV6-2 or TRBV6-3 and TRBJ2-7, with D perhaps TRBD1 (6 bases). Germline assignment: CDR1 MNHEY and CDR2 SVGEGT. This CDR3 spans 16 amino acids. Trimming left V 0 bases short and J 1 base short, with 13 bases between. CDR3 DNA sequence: TGTGCCAGCAGTTACTCGACTCAAAGGGGGTCCTACGAGCAGTACGTC. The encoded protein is CASSYSTQRGSYEQYV.

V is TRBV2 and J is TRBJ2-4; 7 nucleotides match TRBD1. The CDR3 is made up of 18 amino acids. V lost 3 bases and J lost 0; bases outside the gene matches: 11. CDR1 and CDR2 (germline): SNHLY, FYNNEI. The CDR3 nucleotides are TGTGCCAGCAGTGATCCGACAGGGTTGGGGATAGCCAAAAACATTCAGTACTTC. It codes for CASSDPTGLGIAKNIQYF.

The CDR3 DNA reads TGTGCCAGCAGTTTACCAATAATACAGGGAAACTTGAACACTGAAGCTTTCTTT. Its protein product is CASSLPIIQGNLNTEAFF. The genes are TRBV28 and TRBJ1-1, with TRBD1 as a possible D gene (6 bases). V was shortened by 2 bases and J by 0 bases, with 19 bases between the two germline ends. Germline V lookup: CDR1 MDHEN, CDR2 SYDVKM. This CDR3 spans 18 amino acids.